This passage covers 8 T cell receptor beta chains from one sample sequenced in a study of T cells after yellow fever vaccination. TCRdb redid the calling of the 5' RACE reads with MiXCR, one entry per CDR3 protein. This sample has hundreds of thousands of distinct CDR3 sequences; about 9.5% occur once, and the top ten carry approximately 18%. Source: PBMCs, taken on the day of the first yellow fever vaccination. The receptors were sampled from a man aged 18-30 years who received the YFV17D yellow fever vaccine.

The V gene is TRBV3-1, the J gene TRBJ2-3; 7 positions agree with TRBD2. The CDR3 sequence is 16 residues long. The ends lost 1 base at V and 2 bases at J; junction bases unmatched: 6. CDR1 is LGHDT and CDR2 is YNNKEL in the germline V gene (reference sequence). The CDR3 DNA is TGTGCCAGCAGCCAAGTAGCGGGCAAACCCACAGATACGCAGTATTTT. It translates to CASSQVAGKPTDTQYF.

The rearrangement uses TRBV11-2 and TRBJ1-2, with a weak D call TRBD1 (6 bases). This CDR3 is built from 15 residues. The V and J ends lost 5 bases and 3 bases respectively, with 16 bases between them. CDR1 and CDR2 from the germline V gene are SGHAT and FQNNGV. The CDR3 sequence: CASSTTTGTYYGYTF. The CDR3 DNA follows: TGTGCCAGCAGCACAACGACAGGAACCTACTATGGCTACACCTTC.

This clonotype was picked up many times. The rearrangement uses TRBV6-2 or TRBV6-3 and TRBJ2-1; tentative D call: TRBD2 (5 bases). This CDR3 is built from 11 residues. V was clipped by 6 bases and J by 9 bases, with 9 bases between them. Germline V gene data show CDR1 as MNHEY and CDR2 as SVGEGT. CDR3 sequence: CASSHGGEQFF. As DNA, the CDR3 is TGTGCCAGCAGCCACGGAGGTGAGCAGTTCTTC.

This clonotype was seen a few times. The chain couples TRBV5-1 to TRBJ2-7; TRBD1 or TRBD2 may be the D gene (5 bases each). The CDR3 runs to 15 residues. V was shortened by 4 bases and J by 2 bases, with 16 bases between the two germline ends. The germline CDR1 and CDR2 sequences are SGHRS and YFSETQ. CDR3: CASSPEVGTAYEQYF. The CDR3 bases are TGCGCCAGCAGCCCGGAGGTCGGGACGGCCTACGAGCAGTACTTC. Together with reference TRBV5-1 and TRBJ2-7, the CDR3 gives the full variable domain: KAGVTQTPRYLIKTRGQQVTLSCSPISGHRSVSWYQQTPGQGLQFLFEYFSETQRNKGNFPGRFSGRQFSNSRSEMNVSTLELGDSALYLCASSPEVGTAYEQYFGPGTRLTVT.

This clonotype was recorded many times. V and J are TRBV18 and TRBJ1-3; D unresolved. Germline V gene sequence: CDR1 KGHSH, CDR2 LQKENI. V gave up 2 bases and J gave up 3 bases, with 8 bases separating them. CDR3 size: 14 residues. In DNA form, the CDR3 reads TGTGCCAGCTCACCAACGGGATTTGGAAACACCATATATTTT. Protein: CASSPTGFGNTIYF. Complete variable domain (other parts from reference TRBV18 and TRBJ1-3): NAGVMQNPRHLVRRRGQEARLRCSPMKGHSHVYWYRQLPEEGLKFMVYLQKENIIDESGMPKERFSAEFPKEGPSILRIQQVVRGDSAAYFCASSPTGFGNTIYFGEGSWLTVV.

This clonotype was recorded a few times. The chain links TRBV5-5 to TRBJ2-1; 8 positions agree with TRBD2. In germline, CDR1 is SGHKS, CDR2 YYEKEE (reference sequence). Germline trimming cut 6 bases from V and 4 bases from J; bases unmatched to any gene: 9. This CDR3 comprises 15 residues. DNA of the CDR3: TGTGCCAGCACCCCACCGAGCGGGGGTTACAATGAGCAGTTCTTC. It codes for CASTPPSGGYNEQFF.

This clonotype occurred a few times. The V and J genes are TRBV7-2 and TRBJ2-3; 10 bases are shared with TRBD1. V gave up 7 bases and J gave up 6 bases; unmatched junction bases: 7. Per the germline V gene, CDR1 is SGHTA and CDR2 is FQGNSA. This CDR3 is 14 amino acids long. The CDR3 loop reads CASTMDRGRDTQYF. The CDR3 nucleotides are TGTGCCAGCACCATGGACAGGGGGAGGGATACGCAGTATTTT.

This clonotype was seen a handful of times. At one end, the junction sequence differs from germline, possibly due to a read error. This chain uses TRBV7-2 with TRBJ1-4; the D is unclear. Germline V gives CDR1 SGHTA, CDR2 FQGNSA. The CDR3 runs 14 residues. DNA for the CDR3: TGTGCCAGCAGCTTAGCCGGTTGGGATGAGAAACTGTTTTTT. This codes for CASSLAGWDEKLFF.